The rows below give T cell receptor beta chains drawn from one sample of a study of T cell responses to AZD1222 COVID-19 vaccine. Generated by immunoSEQ multiplex PCR, the TCRdb table keeps only in-frame clones and is missing some. The table lists tens of thousands of clones, around nine tenths of them singletons. Material: peripheral blood, obtained on day 0 of MenACWY control vaccination. The source of these receptors is an adult in good health. Each CDR3 is given with its conserved first and last residue. D genes are given only for firm matches. Clone size, where shown, is once, few, many, or a class for clones that have expanded.

d_call j_call clone_size v_call cdr3_nt cdr3_aa
NA TRBJ1-6 once TRBV5-1 TGCGCCAGCAGCTTGGTTGATTCGCGCGGTTCACCCCTCCACTTT CASSLVDSRGSPLHF
NA TRBJ2-7 NA TRBV5-1 TGCGCCAGCAGCTTACTTGGCGAGCAGTACTTC CASSLLGEQYF
NA TRBJ1-5 NA TRBV5-6 TGTGCCAGCAGCTCCTTACGCGTGGATCAGCCCCAGCATTTT CASSSLRVDQPQHF
NA TRBJ1-1 few TRBV9 TGTGCCAGCAGCGTAGGGGAGGGGGAGGGGGCTGAAGCTTTCTTT CASSVGEGEGAEAFF
NA TRBJ1-2 NA TRBV30 TGTGCCTGGGGCGGGGGATATAACTATGGCTACACCTTC CAWGGGYNYGYTF
NA TRBJ2-7 NA TRBV10-1 TGCGCCAGCAGTGAGTCTTGGCTGCGAGAGCAGTACTTC CASSESWLREQYF
NA TRBJ1-5 NA TRBV28 TGTGCCAGCAGGACCCCGCGGGGGGGAGGGCCCCAGCATTTT CASRTPRGGGPQHF
NA TRBJ1-5 NA TRBV4-3 TGCGCCAGCAGCCAAAACTCAGGACAGAATCAGCCCCAGCATTTT CASSQNSGQNQPQHF
NA TRBJ1-5 NA TRBV6-6 TGTGCCAGCAGTTACGAGGGGCGTCCGTCTAATCAGCCCCAGCATTTT CASSYEGRPSNQPQHF
NA TRBJ1-1 NA TRBV9 TGTGCCAGCAGCGTAGAGGGAAATGAAGCTTTCTTT CASSVEGNEAFF
NA TRBJ2-3 NA TRBV29-1 TGCAGCGTTGGTCTAGTAGATACGCAGTATTTT CSVGLVDTQYF
NA TRBJ2-3 NA TRBV6-2/TRBV6-3 TGTGCCAGCAGTTTCCGTCCAGATACGCAGTATTTT CASSFRPDTQYF
TRBD2 TRBJ2-3 NA TRBV4-1 TGCGCCAGCAGCCAAAGGGATAGCGGGACTAGCACAGATACGCAGTATTTT CASSQRDSGTSTDTQYF
TRBD2 TRBJ2-7 NA TRBV6-5 TGTGCCAGCAGTTACTCGGGGACTAGTGGCTACGAGCAGTACTTC CASSYSGTSGYEQYF
NA TRBJ2-5 NA TRBV5-1 TGCGCCAGCAGCGAAGGGTCTGGAGAGACCCAGTACTTC CASSEGSGETQYF
NA TRBJ1-2 NA TRBV5-1 TGCGCCAGCAGCCCTCCCGGGGGAGTTGGCTACACCTTC CASSPPGGVGYTF
NA TRBJ2-7 NA TRBV6-5 TGTGCCAGCAAAGATTACGAGCAGTACTTC CASKDYEQYF
TRBD1 TRBJ1-5 NA TRBV2 TGTGCCAGCAGTGTCGACAGGGGGCGCGGTCAGCCCCAGCATTTT CASSVDRGRGQPQHF
NA TRBJ2-7 NA TRBV12-1 TGTGCCAAAGCCAGGTTGAATTACGAGCAGTACTTC CAKARLNYEQYF
NA TRBJ1-5 NA TRBV6-5 TGTGCCAGCAGTCCCTCCCTGGACCAGCCCCAGCATTTT CASSPSLDQPQHF
NA TRBJ2-3 NA TRBV29-1 TGCAGCGTTGAGCTGGTGACAGATACGCAGTATTTT CSVELVTDTQYF
NA TRBJ2-7 NA TRBV10-1 TGCGCCAGCAGTGAGTCTTGGGCCTCCTACGAGCAGTACTTC CASSESWASYEQYF
NA TRBJ1-6 NA TRBV27 TGTGCCAGCAGTTTACGAGTAGATTCACCCCTCCACTTT CASSLRVDSPLHF
NA TRBJ2-1 NA TRBV7-2 TGTGCCAGCACGCCGGCGGCGGCAAAGTACAATGAGCAGTTCTTC CASTPAAAKYNEQFF
NA TRBJ2-4 NA TRBV28 TGTGCCAGCAGTTTAGAGGCAGTAGCCAAAAACATTCAGTACTTC CASSLEAVAKNIQYF
TRBD1 TRBJ2-7 NA TRBV19 TGTGCCAGTAGTACTCGCCAGACAGGGGCCTACGAGCAGTACTTC CASSTRQTGAYEQYF
NA TRBJ1-2 NA TRBV7-9 TGTGCCAGCAGCCCCGGGACTGCCTATGGCTACACCTTC CASSPGTAYGYTF
NA TRBJ1-2 NA TRBV4-3 TGCGCCAGCAGCCAAGATAGCCTGAGAAGTGGCTACACCTTC CASSQDSLRSGYTF
NA TRBJ2-6 NA TRBV29-1 TGCAGCGTTCTACGGGACGTCGACTCTGGGGCCAACGTCCTGACTTTC CSVLRDVDSGANVLTF
NA TRBJ1-5 NA TRBV27 TGTGCCAGCAGTTTAGGAAGGGGATGGGGTCAGCCCCAGCATTTT CASSLGRGWGQPQHF
TRBD1 TRBJ2-7 NA TRBV28 TGTGCCAGCAGAACAGGGGCCGGGGCCTACGAGCAGTACTTC CASRTGAGAYEQYF
NA TRBJ1-4 once TRBV3-1/TRBV3-2 TGTGCCAGCAGCCCCGAAGCAGCCCCTAATGAAAAACTGTTTTTT CASSPEAAPNEKLFF
NA TRBJ1-1 NA TRBV6-1 TGTGCCAGCAGTGAATACCTGAACACTGAAGCTTTCTTT CASSEYLNTEAFF
TRBD2 TRBJ2-1 NA TRBV19 TGTGCCAGTAGTATCCCAGAGCGGGAGGTCGCCTACAATGAGCAGTTCTTC CASSIPEREVAYNEQFF
NA TRBJ2-1 NA TRBV2 TGTGCCAGCAGTGTCCGGGCCGGTGAGCAGTTCTTC CASSVRAGEQFF
NA TRBJ2-3 NA TRBV18 TGTGCCAGCTCACCTAGCACAGATACGCAGTATTTT CASSPSTDTQYF
NA TRBJ1-4 NA TRBV5-6 TGTGCCAGCAGCCAGAAAGGGCCAACCTGGGGTGAAAAACTGTTTTTT CASSQKGPTWGEKLFF
NA TRBJ2-6 NA TRBV10-2 TGCGCCAGCCGATCGCAGTGGGGGGCCAACGTCCTGACTTTC CASRSQWGANVLTF
TRBD2 TRBJ2-7 NA TRBV28 TGTGCCAGCACAACTAGCGGGGGCTACTACGAGCAGTACTTC CASTTSGGYYEQYF
NA TRBJ2-7 NA TRBV28 TGTGCCAGCAGATTTTCAGGAGATAGCGAGCAGTACTTC CASRFSGDSEQYF